These T cell receptor beta chains were read from a single sample in a study of cytomegalovirus exposure and HLA in healthy donors. This table comes from immunoSEQ multiplex PCR, and its TCRdb copy is limited to in-frame clones, with some not included. The sample holds about 87,000 clones, 7.6% seen once. Sequencing input: PBMCs. These receptors came from a man aged 50 to 60 in good health and CMV-seronegative. CDR3s include the opening cysteine and the closing phenylalanine or tryptophan. A D gene is named only where the DNA matches it firmly. Size is stated for part of the rows, as once, few or many counts, or as a class when the clone is expanded.

few	TRBV28	TRBD1	TRBJ2-7	TGTGCCAGCACCTCAGGGGGTTACGAGCAGTACTTC	CASTSGGYEQYF
NA	TRBV2	TRBD1	TRBJ1-5	TGTGCCAGCAGTGAAAGGGCAGGGGGCGGTCAGCCCCAGCATTTT	CASSERAGGGQPQHF
few	TRBV28	TRBD1	TRBJ1-5	TGTGCGCGCCGGGACAGGGAGCATCAGCCCCAGCATTTT	CARRDREHQPQHF
NA	TRBV25-1	TRBD1	TRBJ1-6	TGTGCCAGCTCGACAGGGACTAATTCACCCCTCCACTTT	CASSTGTNSPLHF
few	TRBV9	TRBD2	TRBJ2-2	TGTGCCAGCAGCGTAGATGGGACTAGCTCCGGGGAGCTGTTTTTT	CASSVDGTSSGELFF
NA	TRBV7-9	TRBD1	TRBJ2-2	TGTGCCAGCAGCTTAAAGGGACAGGGAAGGACCGGGGAGCTGTTTTTT	CASSLKGQGRTGELFF
few	TRBV2	NA	TRBJ2-6	TGTGCCAGCAGTGTCTCCTCTGGGGCCAACGTCCTGACTTTC	CASSVSSGANVLTF
few	TRBV7-7	TRBD2	TRBJ2-3	TGTGCTAGCAGCTTACTAGCGGGGGGCACAGATACGCAGTATTTT	CASSLLAGGTDTQYF
NA	TRBV15	TRBD2	TRBJ2-2	TGTGCCACCAGCGGACTGACTAGCGGTGACACCGGGGAGCTGTTTTTT	CATSGLTSGDTGELFF
few	TRBV28	TRBD2	TRBJ2-7	TGTGCCAGCACCCACCCCGGGGGACTAGGCGAGCAGTACTTC	CASTHPGGLGEQYF
few	TRBV28	TRBD1	TRBJ2-3	TGTGCCAGCAGTCTACCGGGACAGGGGACAGATACGCAGTATTTT	CASSLPGQGTDTQYF
few	TRBV5-4	NA	TRBJ1-4	TGTGCCAGCAGCTTGGCTCCCGGGGGTGCAACTAATGAAAAACTGTTTTTT	CASSLAPGGATNEKLFF
NA	TRBV28	NA	TRBJ2-6	TGTGCCAGCAGTTTTTCCGGGGTTGGGGCCAACGTCCTGACTTTC	CASSFSGVGANVLTF
few	TRBV27	TRBD1	TRBJ2-2	TGTGCCAGCAGTTCCCAAACAGGGGTCCTGGTTGGCGGGGAGCTGTTTTTT	CASSSQTGVLVGGELFF
NA	TRBV11-2	NA	TRBJ2-1	TGTGCCAGCAGCCTTAGAGATTACAATGAGCAGTTCTTC	CASSLRDYNEQFF
few	TRBV10-3	NA	TRBJ2-2	TGTGCCATCAGCCCAAACACCGGGGAGCTGTTTTTT	CAISPNTGELFF
NA	TRBV9	NA	TRBJ2-5	TGTGCCAGCAGCGTAGGTGGTAGAACTCCGGAGGGGGAGACCCAGTACTTC	CASSVGGRTPEGETQYF
few	TRBV6-4	TRBD2	TRBJ2-7	TGTGCCAGCGTTCTGGGGGAGGGGCAGGATCTCCACGAGCAGTACTTC	CASVLGEGQDLHEQYF
few	TRBV28	NA	TRBJ2-5	TGTGCCAGCAGTCAACTCGGGACCCAGTACTTC	CASSQLGTQYF
few	TRBV7-8	NA	TRBJ1-2	TGTGCCAGCAGCTTAGGTGAAGGGCGGGCGGGCTACACCTTC	CASSLGEGRAGYTF
few	TRBV6-5	NA	TRBJ1-2	TGTGCCAGCAGTTACGACCCGGGCTATGGCTACACCTTC	CASSYDPGYGYTF
few	TRBV18	NA	TRBJ2-7	TGTGCCAGCTCACCACGTGGGACTGACTACGAGCAGTACTTC	CASSPRGTDYEQYF
NA	TRBV9	TRBD2	TRBJ2-1	TGTGCCAGCAGCGTAGCTTCGAGCGGGAGCTACAATGAGCAGTTCTTC	CASSVASSGSYNEQFF
NA	TRBV6-4	TRBD1	TRBJ2-2	TGTGCCAGCAGCCGGACAGGGGTGTTGGACGGGGAGCTGTTTTTT	CASSRTGVLDGELFF
few	TRBV29-1	NA	TRBJ2-7	TGCAGCGTTGATTCGGACACATTC	CSVDSDTF
few	TRBV9	TRBD1	TRBJ1-6	TGTGCCAGCAGTCCGATAGACAGGGAAGGCTCACCCCTCCACTTT	CASSPIDREGSPLHF
few	TRBV28	NA	TRBJ1-1	TGTGCCAGCAGTTTAAGCCCACTTGCAACTTTCTTT	CASSLSPLATFF
NA	TRBV7-2	NA	TRBJ1-1	TGTGCCAGCAGCATATACGGGGGGAATGAAGCTTTCTTT	CASSIYGGNEAFF
few	TRBV4-2	TRBD2	TRBJ2-7	TGTGCCAGCAGTACCAGACTAGCGGCTTCGCGGGAGCAGTACTTC	CASSTRLAASREQYF
NA	TRBV9	TRBD2	TRBJ2-5	TGTGCCAGCAGCGGGCGAGAGCGGGGACAGTACTTC	CASSGRERGQYF
few	TRBV30	NA	TRBJ1-4	TGTGCCTGGGGCAGAGGGGGAGAAAAACTGTTTTTT	CAWGRGGEKLFF
NA	TRBV2	NA	TRBJ1-1	TGTGCCAGCAGTGAAAACAGAAACACTGAAGCTTTCTTT	CASSENRNTEAFF
NA	TRBV7-6	NA	TRBJ2-3	TGTGCCAGCAGCTTAGGACAGTCTAGCACAGATACGCAGTATTTT	CASSLGQSSTDTQYF
few	TRBV11-2	TRBD2	TRBJ2-2	TGTGCCAGCAGCAGGACTAGCGGGACTAACACCGGGGAGCTGTTTTTT	CASSRTSGTNTGELFF
NA	TRBV5-8	TRBD1	TRBJ1-2	TGTGCCAGCAGCGCCGTGGGACAGGGGGCCAACTATGGCTACACCTTC	CASSAVGQGANYGYTF
NA	TRBV28	TRBD1	TRBJ1-2	TGTGCCAGCAGTCAAATTACAGGGGACTATGGCTACACCTTC	CASSQITGDYGYTF
NA	TRBV6-6	NA	TRBJ1-1	TGTGCCAGCAGTTACTCTGACAGGTTAGGGACTGAAGCTTTCTTT	CASSYSDRLGTEAFF
few	TRBV30	NA	TRBJ2-5	TGTGCCTGGAGTGTAGGAGGAGAAGAGACCCAGTACTTC	CAWSVGGEETQYF
few	TRBV6-5	TRBD1	TRBJ2-7	TGTGCCAGCAGTATGACAGGGAAAAAAGCCTACGAGCAGTACTTC	CASSMTGKKAYEQYF
NA	TRBV4-2	NA	TRBJ2-4	TGTGCCAGCAGCCAAGTTGGCCGGGGGGCCAACATTCAGTACTTC	CASSQVGRGANIQYF
few	TRBV5-1	NA	TRBJ2-7	TGCGCCAGCAGCTTCGACAGCAACTCCTACGAGCAGTACTTC	CASSFDSNSYEQYF
NA	TRBV6-6	NA	TRBJ2-2	TGTGCCAGCAGTTACTCGACTGGAACCGGGGAGCTGTTTTTT	CASSYSTGTGELFF
NA	TRBV28	NA	TRBJ1-1	TGTGCCAGCAGCGGCCGGAGGAACACTGAAGCTTTCTTT	CASSGRRNTEAFF
NA	TRBV6-4	TRBD1	TRBJ2-1	TGTGCCAGCAGTTCCGGGACAGGGGGCGGTGAGCAGTTCTTC	CASSSGTGGGEQFF
few	TRBV19	NA	TRBJ2-1	TGTGCCAGTAGTTCCAGTGTTGTCTCCTACAATGAGCAGTTCTTC	CASSSSVVSYNEQFF
NA	TRBV6-6	NA	TRBJ1-1	TGTGCCAGCAGTTACTCCCTAGGGGGAAACACTGAAGCTTTCTTT	CASSYSLGGNTEAFF
NA	TRBV14	NA	TRBJ2-1	TGTGCCAGCAGCCAAGATCTCGTGAGGGATGAGCAGTTCTTC	CASSQDLVRDEQFF
few	TRBV30	NA	TRBJ2-1	TGTGCCTGGAGTCCCACCGAGGAGCAGTTCTTC	CAWSPTEEQFF
few	TRBV28	NA	TRBJ1-2	TGTGCCAGCAGCTCTGCTATTGGGGGCAACTATGGCTACACCTTC	CASSSAIGGNYGYTF
NA	TRBV11-2	NA	TRBJ2-1	TGTGCCAGCAGCTTAGGGACAGGGAGGGGTGAGCAGTTCTTC	CASSLGTGRGEQFF
many	TRBV27	NA	TRBJ1-1	TGTGCCAGCAGTTTGCAGGGACTCGCTGAAGCTTTCTTT	CASSLQGLAEAFF